This entry lists 30 T cell receptor beta chains sequenced from one sample in a study of blood T cell repertoires in COVID-19. Sequencing was performed with immunoSEQ multiplex PCR; in TCRdb, only in-frame clones are kept and a portion is missing. Of 180,000 or so clones in the sample, about 91% were seen once. The specimen sequenced was peripheral blood. Receptors originate from a woman between 25 and 40 years old with acute or convalescent COVID-19.

The rearrangement links TRBV5-1 to TRBJ2-1; 15 nucleotides match TRBD2. CDR1 and CDR2 from the germline V gene are SGHRS and YFSETQ. There are 17 residues in the CDR3. The V segment lost 4 bases and the J segment 2 bases; nucleotides outside the gene matches: 4. CDR3: CASSRTSGRAAYNEQFF. The CDR3 DNA is TGCGCCAGCAGCCGGACTAGCGGGAGGGCCGCCTACAATGAGCAGTTCTTC.

The chain uses TRBV20-1 and TRBJ1-1, with D uncertain. V shed 1 base and J shed 6 bases, with 6 bases lying between them. The CDR3 is made up of 11 amino acids. The V gene's germline CDR1 is DFQATT and CDR2 SNEGSKA (reference sequence). CDR3 sequence: CSARGAAEAFF. The DNA for the CDR3 is TGCAGTGCTAGAGGGGCAGCTGAAGCTTTCTTT.

The V call is TRBV5-1, the J call TRBJ1-2, with 7 bases lining up with TRBD1. The CDR3 loop spans 14 amino acids. The junction had 8 bases not matched to a gene; V was cut back by 1 base and J by 8 bases. Germline V gene sequence: CDR1 SGHRS, CDR2 YFSETQ. CDR3: CASSLLKGAEGYTF. CDR3 bases: TGCGCCAGCAGCTTGCTCAAGGGGGCTGAAGGCTACACCTTC.

DNA of the CDR3: TGTGCCAGCAGTCCCGGACTAGTACGAAGCAATGAGCAGTTCTTC. It is translated as CASSPGLVRSNEQFF. The genes are TRBV7-2 and TRBJ2-1; 7 positions match TRBD2. CDR3 length equals 15 residues. Germline CDR1 SGHTA, CDR2 FQGNSA. The ends lost 6 bases at V and 6 bases at J; junction bases unmatched: 11. The full variable domain, its missing parts supplied by reference TRBV7-2 and TRBJ2-1, is GAGVSQSPSNKVTEKGKDVELRCDPISGHTALYWYRQSLGQGLEFLIYFQGNSAPDKSGLPSDRFSAERTGGSVSTLTIQRTQQEDSAVYLCASSPGLVRSNEQFFGPGTRLTVL.

The V gene is TRBV4-1, the J gene TRBJ2-1, with 9 bases aligning to TRBD2. Unmatched junction bases numbered 11, after V lost 4 bases and J lost 7 bases. The CDR3 is made up of 16 amino acids. From germline, CDR1 is MGHRA and CDR2 YSYEKL. The CDR3: CASSRGGREVWNEQFF. In DNA form, the CDR3 reads TGCGCCAGCAGCCGGGGCGGGAGGGAAGTGTGGAATGAGCAGTTCTTC.

The chain links TRBV6-1 to TRBJ1-5; 8 positions agree with TRBD1. The CDR3 runs 16 residues. The V segment lost 2 bases and the J segment 2 bases; nucleotides outside the gene matches: 5. Germline CDR1 and CDR2: MNHNS and SASEGT. The CDR3 reads CASSEQGQVGNQPQHF. DNA for the CDR3: TGTGCCAGCAGTGAACAGGGACAGGTAGGCAATCAGCCCCAGCATTTT.

V gene TRBV19 combines with J gene TRBJ1-1; D is possibly TRBD1 (6 bases). The CDR3 runs 15 residues. Germline CDR1 is LNHDA and CDR2 is SQIVND (reference sequence). The V end lost 6 bases, the J end lost 1 base, and 15 bases lay between the germline ends. Here the CDR3 DNA reads TGTGCCAGTAGCCCTGGACAGTTTTGGAACACTGAAGCTTTCTTT. It specifies CASSPGQFWNTEAFF.

This clone was found once. The chain recombines TRBV5-1 with TRBJ2-7; 7 bases fit TRBD1. The CDR3 extends over 15 amino acids. CDR1 is SGHRS and CDR2 is YFSETQ in the germline V gene. J was trimmed by 5 bases and V by 4 bases; bases with no gene match: 12. The CDR3 reads CASSKDRFDVDEQYF. The CDR3 nucleotides are TGCGCCAGCAGCAAGGACAGGTTCGACGTGGACGAGCAGTACTTC. Full variable domain (rest looked up from reference TRBV5-1 and TRBJ2-7): KAGVTQTPRYLIKTRGQQVTLSCSPISGHRSVSWYQQTPGQGLQFLFEYFSETQRNKGNFPGRFSGRQFSNSRSEMNVSTLELGDSALYLCASSKDRFDVDEQYFGPGTRLTVT.

To note about this clone: At one end, the junction sequence differs from germline, possibly due to a read error. The chain links TRBV7-9 to TRBJ1-1, with TRBD1 as a possible D gene (5 bases). This CDR3 is built from 12 residues. The germline CDR1 and CDR2 sequences are SEHNR and FQNEAQ (reference sequence). CDR3: CASSPVPGAKIF. CDR3 DNA sequence: TGTGCCAGCAGCCCAGTCCCTGGGGCGAAAATCTTT.

This chain uses TRBV12-3 or TRBV12-4 with TRBJ1-3, with 7 bases fitting TRBD1. The V and J ends lost 6 bases and 5 bases, in that order; junction bases with no gene match: 4. This CDR3 contains 13 residues. The CDR3 DNA follows: TGTGCCAGCAGGCCACAGGGGAGAAACACCATATATTTT. This translates into CASRPQGRNTIYF.

The CDR3 nucleotides are TGTGCCAGCAGCGCCGACAGGTCTCAGCCCCAGCATTTT. Protein: CASSADRSQPQHF. The V call is TRBV11-2, the J call TRBJ1-5; TRBD1 might be the D (6 bases). The V end lost 5 bases, the J end lost 6 bases, and 11 bases lay between the germline ends. CDR1 and CDR2 (germline): SGHAT, FQNNGV. This CDR3 spans 13 amino acids.

This clone was observed a few times. The V gene is TRBV27, the J gene TRBJ1-6; weak D call: TRBD1 (6 bases). Trimming took 3 bases from V and 7 from J, leaving 13 bases between them. From germline, CDR1 is MNHEY and CDR2 SMNVEV (reference sequence). The CDR3 runs 15 residues. CDR3 sequence reads: CASSFLDRENSPLHF. CDR3 in DNA: TGTGCCAGCAGTTTCCTGGACAGAGAAAATTCACCCCTCCACTTT.

V gene TRBV28 combines with J gene TRBJ2-1, with 10 bases lining up with TRBD2. After removal of 10 bases from V and 9 bases from J, the junction contained 9 bases not matched to a gene. The CDR3 is 13 residues long. Germline V gene sequence: CDR1 MDHEN, CDR2 SYDVKM. The CDR3 sequence: CANRPSGRSEQFF. In DNA, the CDR3 is TGTGCCAACAGACCTAGCGGGAGAAGTGAGCAGTTCTTC. Combining the CDR3 with reference TRBV28 and TRBJ2-1 gives the whole variable domain DVKVTQSSRYLVKRTGEKVFLECVQDMDHENMFWYRQDPGLGLRLIYFSYDVKMKEKGDIPEGYSVSREKKERFSLILESASTNQTSMYLCANRPSGRSEQFFGPGTRLTVL.

The chain couples TRBV4-1 to TRBJ2-6, with D tentatively TRBD1 (6 bases). Germline CDR1 reads MGHRA; CDR2 reads YSYEKL. The CDR3 covers 15 residues. The V end was cut by 10 bases, the J end by 4 bases, with 17 bases between. CDR3 sequence (DNA): TGCGCCAACAAGGACAGCCCAACAGGGGCCAACGTCCTGACTTTC. Translation gives CANKDSPTGANVLTF.

In DNA form, the CDR3 reads TGTGCCAGCAGCGCAACGGGACTAGCGGAGCAGTACTTC. It specifies CASSATGLAEQYF. The genes are TRBV7-2 and TRBJ2-7; 10 positions agree with TRBD2. With 5 bases clipped from V and 7 bases from J, the junction kept 5 bases outside the gene matches. The CDR3 spans 13 residues. Germline V gene data show CDR1 as SGHTA and CDR2 as FQGNSA.

The genes are TRBV11-2 and TRBJ2-3; maybe TRBD2 (6 bases). This CDR3 is 16 amino acids long. With 2 bases removed from V and 2 bases from J, the gap between germline ends came to 14 bases. The germline gives CDR1 SGHAT, CDR2 FQNNGV. The CDR3 nucleotides read TGTGCCAGCAGCTTATTAATTAGCGGTATCACAGATACGCAGTATTTT. This encodes CASSLLISGITDTQYF.

Notes on this clone: The same CDR3 arises from other DNA sequences in this sample as well. The chain recombines TRBV5-4 with TRBJ2-3; maybe TRBD2 (6 bases). Trimming took off 1 base at V and 0 bases at J, with 6 bases between the two ends. The CDR3 extends over 14 amino acids. Per the germline V gene, CDR1 is SGHNT and CDR2 is YYREEE (reference sequence). The CDR3 region is CASSLSGSTDTQYF. The CDR3 DNA reads as TGTGCCAGCAGCTTGAGCGGGAGCACAGATACGCAGTATTTT.

This chain joins TRBV6-5 and TRBJ1-4, with 8 bases lining up with TRBD1. The J segment lost 8 bases and the V segment lost 2 bases, leaving 4 bases of the junction unmatched. The germline V gene has CDR1 MNHEY and CDR2 SVGAGI. The CDR3 covers 14 residues. Written as DNA, the CDR3 is TGTGCCAGCAGTTACCCAGGGGGCGAAGAAAAACTGTTTTTT. This encodes CASSYPGGEEKLFF.

This chain connects TRBV28 to TRBJ1-6; D is ambiguous. CDR1 MDHEN and CDR2 SYDVKM come from the germline V gene. The CDR3 has 18 residues. Trimming shortened V by 2 bases and J by 1 base, and 15 bases separated the two germline ends. CDR3 protein: CASSLSSGLGSYNSPLHF. Here the CDR3 DNA reads TGTGCCAGCAGTTTAAGTTCGGGGTTGGGGTCCTATAATTCACCCCTCCACTTT.

The chain is built from TRBV28 and TRBJ2-7, with TRBD2 as a possible D gene (6 bases). The CDR3 sequence is 13 residues long. Trimming took 11 bases from V and 0 from J, leaving 14 bases between them. Germline assignment: CDR1 MDHEN and CDR2 SYDVKM. CDR3 region: CAHGGTVSYEQYF. CDR3 nucleotides: TGTGCCCATGGGGGGACGGTCTCCTACGAGCAGTACTTC.

The chain couples TRBV28 to TRBJ1-1; the D is unclear. Per germline, CDR1 MDHEN and CDR2 SYDVKM. V dropped 8 bases and J dropped 1 base, with 8 bases sitting between them. The CDR3 has 12 residues. CDR3 sequence: CASGQQNTEAFF. The CDR3 DNA sequence: TGTGCCAGCGGGCAACAGAACACTGAAGCTTTCTTT.

J is TRBJ2-5 and V is TRBV29-1; 7 nucleotides agree with TRBD2. Germline CDR1 and CDR2: SQVTM and ANQGSEA. With 3 bases clipped from V and 5 bases from J, the junction kept 6 bases outside the gene matches. This CDR3 contains 13 residues. CDR3 protein: CSVDGLGEETQYF. The CDR3 DNA is TGCAGCGTTGATGGACTAGGGGAGGAGACCCAGTACTTC.

J is TRBJ1-1 and V is TRBV30; 7 nucleotides line up with TRBD1. The CDR3 is made up of 14 amino acids. Per germline, CDR1 GTSNPN and CDR2 SVGIG (reference sequence). After removal of 3 bases from V and 0 bases from J, the junction contained 4 bases not matched to a gene. The CDR3 DNA follows: TGTGCCTGGAGCAGGGACAGTATGAACACTGAAGCTTTCTTT. This sequence encodes CAWSRDSMNTEAFF.

This chain uses TRBV2 with TRBJ2-3, with 7 bases aligning to TRBD2. The V and J ends lost 5 bases and 5 bases, in that order; junction bases with no gene match: 10. The CDR3 extends over 15 amino acids. The germline V gene has CDR1 SNHLY and CDR2 FYNNEI. This CDR3 reads CASSPTSVGGDTQYF. The CDR3 DNA is TGTGCCAGCAGTCCTACTAGCGTGGGGGGAGATACGCAGTATTTT.

V is TRBV25-1 and J is TRBJ1-1; D is uncertain. CDR1 and CDR2 (germline): MGHDK, SYGVNS. Trimming removed 2 bases from V and 1 base from J, with 8 bases in between. CDR3 length: 14 residues. The CDR3 region has the DNA TGTGCCAGCAGTGAAATAGGGAGGAACACTGAAGCTTTCTTT. Amino acid sequence: CASSEIGRNTEAFF.

The chain joins TRBV11-2 to TRBJ2-7; 9 nucleotides line up with TRBD2. Germline CDR1 and CDR2: SGHAT and FQNNGV. With V trimmed by 2 bases and J by 0 bases, 8 bases remained unmatched. The length of the CDR3 is 17 residues. In DNA, the CDR3 is TGTGCCAGCAGCTTAACTCTAATAGCGGGAGCCTCCTACGAGCAGTACTTC. This codes for CASSLTLIAGASYEQYF.

With regard to this clone: The junction and the germline gene differ at one end; a read error may be behind it. The chain recombines TRBV7-7 with TRBJ2-5, with D possibly matching TRBD2 (6 bases). The CDR3 runs 13 residues. Germline-derived CDR1 and CDR2 are SSHAT and FNYEAQ (reference sequence). This chain's CDR3 is CASTPGVPGTQYF. CDR3 nucleotides: TGTGCTAGCACCCCGGGAGTCCCTGGGACCCAGTACTTC.

CDR3 bases: TGCGCCAGCAGCTCCCGACAGGGGGCCAGCACAGATACGCAGTATTTT. This codes for CASSSRQGASTDTQYF. The genes are TRBV5-1 and TRBJ2-3; 10 nucleotides align to TRBD1. CDR1 and CDR2 (germline): SGHRS, YFSETQ. Losses at the gene ends were 3 bases for V and 0 bases for J; bases not matched to a gene: 4. The CDR3 sequence is 16 residues long.

This chain links TRBV30 with TRBJ1-3; D ambiguous. There are 16 residues in the CDR3. V was cut by 2 bases and J by 0 bases, with 14 bases left in between. Germline lookup yields CDR1 GTSNPN and CDR2 SVGIG (reference sequence). CDR3 nucleotides: TGTGCCTGGAGTCAATACGTTAGAAACTCTGGAAACACCATATATTTT. Translating it yields CAWSQYVRNSGNTIYF. Looking up the rest from reference TRBV30 and TRBJ1-3 gives the full variable domain: SQTIHQWPATLVQPVGSPLSLECTVEGTSNPNLYWYRQAAGRGLQLLFYSVGIGQISSEVPQNLSASRPQDRQFILSSKKLLLSDSGFYLCAWSQYVRNSGNTIYFGEGSWLTVV.

The chain couples TRBV7-9 to TRBJ2-7; 8 bases agree with TRBD2. The V segment lost 5 bases and the J segment 0 bases; nucleotides outside the gene matches: 15. In germline, CDR1 is SEHNR, CDR2 FQNEAQ (reference sequence). CDR3 length: 18 amino acids. CDR3 loop: CASSIPPETSETSYEQYF. For the CDR3, the DNA is TGTGCCAGCAGCATTCCCCCGGAGACTAGCGAGACCTCCTACGAGCAGTACTTC.